This TCR beta chain was identified during a study of T cells in localized non-small cell lung cancer. Note on this clone: No antigen is known for it.

TCRdb's copy holds only in-frame clones and misses some; the assay was immunoSEQ multiplex PCR. The sample lists around 50,000 clones; about 80% were seen once. The CDR3 consists of 16 residues. Germline V CDR1 and CDR2: MNHEY, SVGAGI. V lost 4 bases and J lost 0, with 13 bases in between. Study-level points and caveats: Density of T cells in blood, when higher, went with longer overall survival.

V gene TRBV6-5 combines with J gene TRBJ1-3; D call uncertain. The clonotype was recovered from a female donor at least 60 years old with stage II squamous cell lung carcinoma. The material sequenced was peripheral blood, taken before any cancer treatment. The CDR3 is CASSSIRPSSGNTIYF. The DNA for the CDR3 is TGTGCCAGCAGTTCAATTCGGCCGAGCTCTGGAAACACCATATATTTT.